This T cell receptor (beta chain) was sequenced during a study of blood T cells in healthy people across ages (dated by TCRdb to about 2015). Context from the whole study: Template switching captured roughly one uniquely barcoded TCR beta cDNA molecule per two T cells in model experiments. The study measured age-related changes in TCR beta repertoire diversity using deep sequencing normalized with unique cDNA molecular identifiers. To avoid experimental bias, donors of different ages were spread randomly across the sequencing lanes. The donors were divided into four age groups: young (average around 17 years), middle-aged (almost 40), aged (about 56) and long-lived (82). Two additional independent replicas of 1 million unique cDNA reads from the same blood draw were analyzed for two donors (one aged 18 to 29 and one aged 80 or older).

Findings and caveats that apply to the study as a whole: Estimates of total diversity based on one million sequenced T cells were regarded as lower bounds and as underestimates. The percentage of naive T cells measured by flow cytometry correlated strongly with observed TCR beta diversity. Observed TCR beta diversity per million T cells fell roughly linearly with age, and a significant reduction was already apparent by age approximately 40. The long-lived group showed more naive CD4+ T cells, fewer expanded clones and increased TCR diversity than the aged group, suggesting age selection. Because profiling used bulk unsorted PBMCs, naive and antigen-experienced compartments could not be compared conclusively. The CMV infection status of donors was not known, potentially confounding age-related changes in expanded clonotypes.

Libraries were made using 5' RACE. A second roughly 6 to 11 cycle PCR used a sample-barcoded 5' primer and a J-beta primer mix. Each TCR beta cDNA molecule received a unique molecular identifier from a template-switch 5' adaptor carrying 12 random nucleotides. At least 2.5 million CDR3-containing paired-end reads were obtained from each sample. The Mint cDNA synthesis kit, primed by a TRBC-specific oligonucleotide, was used to synthesize first-strand cDNA from all RNA. Following uracil-DNA glycosylase treatment, a first 18-cycle PCR with universal primers M1SS and BC2_uni_R was performed on all cDNA. The authors processed their data as follows. Each sample was normalized by randomly selecting 1 million high-quality reads, each carrying a distinct molecular identifier. Instead of being binned into consensus sequences, reads that shared molecular identifiers were thrown out. MiTCR, set to a Q25 quality threshold and the strictest error-elimination algorithm, was used for CDR3 identification, clonotype clustering and error correction. A nonparametric unseen species model with Euler transformation was used to estimate a lower bound on total TCR beta diversity. TCRdb redid the processing of the public reads, applying fastp at Q25 and MiXCR, and retained in-frame beta chains. Rows with one shared CDR3 protein collapse into an entry with the most common genes and DNA. TCRdb, not the original authors, processed these V and J calls. The sample table holds 1.5 million to 2 million distinct CDR3 sequences, of which roughly 43% were seen once. Of the sample, roughly 24% is held by the ten largest clones.

Donors were a few dozen systemically healthy Caucasian individuals from Russia aged roughly 6 to 95 years. Each donor gave 8 to 10 milliliters of peripheral blood, drawn into EDTA-treated Vacutainer tubes. Ficoll-Paque density-gradient centrifugation was used to isolate PBMCs, with at least 7 million obtained per sample. Trizol reagent was used to extract total RNA from the PBMCs, yielding at least 6 micrograms per sample. For every donor, an aliquot of PBMCs went through flow cytometry to measure the percentages of naive CD45RAhigh/CD27high T cells. Spanning cysteine to phenylalanine, the CDR3 consists of 16 amino acids. Only CDR3 DNA remains: 48 bases, in frame from the first base. V is cut by 3 bases and J by 0 bases, and the space between the germline ends is 12 bases. The germline V gene yields SGHTA for CDR1 and FQGNSA for CDR2. About this clonotype itself: The target of this receptor is not known. The input lacks base qualities; no much larger clone sits a single base away.

This receptor was obtained from a human donor in good health. Recombination connected TRBV7-2 to TRBJ1-5; the D gene remains uncertain. The source material was blood. The base sequence is TGTGCCAGCAGCTTCTTTCGACACATTAGCAATCAGCCCCAGCATTTT. This sequence encodes CASSFFRHISNQPQHF.